This entry lists 10 T cell receptor beta chains sequenced from one sample in a study of beta chain features in type 1 diabetes. The investigators reverse transcribed all of the isolated RNA, so they sequenced expressed TCRB transcripts. Sequenced by immunoSEQ multiplex PCR; TCRdb stores in-frame clones only, minus some. Found here are roughly 450,000 clones, more than 11% of them singletons; the top ten hold about 0.034%. Sequencing input: naive CD4+ T cells from blood. All receptors derive from a man aged 25-40 years in good health.

This chain's CDR3 is CASSPPTGRGVVNEKLFF. Written as DNA, the CDR3 is TGTGCCAGCAGCCCTCCGACAGGCCGCGGTGTGGTTAATGAAAAACTGTTTTTT. The genes are TRBV16 and TRBJ1-4; a possible D gene is TRBD1 (6 bases). Deletions cut 4 bases from V and 4 bases from J, with 22 bases between. The CDR3 has 18 amino acids. Germline CDR1 KGHSY, CDR2 FQNENV.

V and J are TRBV12-5 and TRBJ2-1; no firm D call. The CDR3 length is 11 residues. The germline CDR1 and CDR2 sequences are LGHNT and FRNRAP. The ends were cut back, 6 bases at V and 10 bases at J, with 10 bases in the middle. In DNA form, the CDR3 reads TGTGCTAGTGGCAAACTCGAGGAGCAGTTCTTC. It specifies CASGKLEEQFF.

The V gene is TRBV5-4, the J gene TRBJ1-1; D not resolved. Germline V lookup: CDR1 SGHNT, CDR2 YYREEE (reference sequence). Trimming removed 0 bases at V and 6 bases at J, with 9 bases between. This CDR3 region has 13 residues. The CDR3 sequence: CASSLAGKAEAFF. In nucleotides, the CDR3 is TGTGCCAGCAGCTTGGCGGGCAAGGCTGAAGCTTTCTTT.

In its sample, this clone was seen a few times. This sequence joins TRBV10-3 and TRBJ2-3; 9 bases align to TRBD2. The germline gives CDR1 ENHRY, CDR2 SYGVKD. CDR3 length equals 17 residues. Trimming removed 0 bases from V and 4 bases from J; junction bases left unmatched: 8. This CDR3 is CAISESALAGMSDTQYF. DNA of the CDR3: TGTGCCATCAGTGAGTCGGCGCTAGCGGGAATGTCAGATACGCAGTATTTT.

This clone was recorded a few times. V and J are TRBV4-3 and TRBJ2-4, with unresolved D. Germline V gene data show CDR1 as LGHNA and CDR2 as YSLEER. Trimming removed 3 bases at V and 2 bases at J, with 11 bases between. The CDR3 is 15 residues long. CDR3 in DNA: TGCGCCAGCAGCCAGGGGTTAAGTACCAAAAACATTCAGTACTTC. This translates into CASSQGLSTKNIQYF.

Only a few counts were recorded for this clone. The chain joins TRBV4-3 to TRBJ2-1; D might be TRBD2 (7 bases). The CDR3 loop spans 16 amino acids. From germline, CDR1 is LGHNA and CDR2 YSLEER. V was shortened by 4 bases and J by 7 bases, with 20 bases between the two germline ends. The chain's CDR3 is CASSPTRGGPINEQFF. CDR3 nucleotides: TGCGCCAGCAGCCCGACCAGGGGAGGGCCGATTAATGAGCAGTTCTTC.

The chain employs TRBV29-1 and TRBJ2-6; no definite D call. Germline CDR1 reads SQVTM; CDR2 reads ANQGSEA. The CDR3 is 14 amino acids. Trimming cost V 4 bases and J 0 bases, with 7 bases left between them. The CDR3 here is CSVVGHSGANVLTF. Here the CDR3 DNA reads TGCAGCGTTGTGGGTCACTCTGGGGCCAACGTCCTGACTTTC.

The rearrangement uses TRBV5-4 and TRBJ2-1; D not resolved. Germline lookup yields CDR1 SGHNT and CDR2 YYREEE (reference sequence). Trimming removed 0 bases from V and 0 bases from J, with 10 bases in between. This CDR3 comprises 16 residues. For the CDR3, the DNA is TGTGCCAGCAGCTTGGGGCCCGCAAGCTCCTACAATGAGCAGTTCTTC. Translation: CASSLGPASSYNEQFF.

The table lists this clone with a few counts. The chain carries TRBV9 and TRBJ1-4, with TRBD1 matching over 7 bases. CDR1 and CDR2 (germline): SGDLS, YYNGEE. This CDR3 region has 15 residues. V was pared by 1 base and J by 1 base, with 1 base of the junction left unmatched. This CDR3 reads CASSVRTGTNEKLFF. The CDR3, as DNA: TGTGCCAGCAGCGTAAGGACAGGAACTAATGAAAAACTGTTTTTT.

This CDR3 reads CASSLLSGRAWEQFF. As DNA, the CDR3 is TGTGCCAGCAGCTTACTTAGCGGGAGGGCCTGGGAGCAGTTCTTC. This chain links TRBV6-5 with TRBJ2-1; 11 bases match TRBD2. This CDR3 has 15 residues. CDR1 MNHEY and CDR2 SVGAGI come from the germline V gene. V lost 6 bases, J lost 10 bases, and 11 bases stayed unmatched.